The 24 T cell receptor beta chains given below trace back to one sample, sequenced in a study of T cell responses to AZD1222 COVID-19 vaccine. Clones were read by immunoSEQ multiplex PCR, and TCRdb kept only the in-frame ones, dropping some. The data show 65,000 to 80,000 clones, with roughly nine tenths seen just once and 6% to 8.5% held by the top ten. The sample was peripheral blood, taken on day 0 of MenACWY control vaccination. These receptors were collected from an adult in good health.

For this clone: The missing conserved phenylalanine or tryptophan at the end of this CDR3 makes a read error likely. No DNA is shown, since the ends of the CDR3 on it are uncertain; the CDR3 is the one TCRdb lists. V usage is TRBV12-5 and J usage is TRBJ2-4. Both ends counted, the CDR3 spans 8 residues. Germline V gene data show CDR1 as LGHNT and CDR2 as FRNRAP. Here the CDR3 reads CASGRTGL.

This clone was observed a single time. The CDR3 reads CASGLFLTGTVGYEQYF. The CDR3 DNA reads as TGTGCTAGTGGTTTGTTTCTTACCGGGACTGTAGGCTACGAGCAGTACTTC. The chain links TRBV12-5 to TRBJ2-7; weak D call: TRBD2 (6 bases). Trimming removed 2 bases at V and 3 bases at J, with 20 bases between. This CDR3 region has 17 residues. Germline CDR1 is LGHNT and CDR2 is FRNRAP.

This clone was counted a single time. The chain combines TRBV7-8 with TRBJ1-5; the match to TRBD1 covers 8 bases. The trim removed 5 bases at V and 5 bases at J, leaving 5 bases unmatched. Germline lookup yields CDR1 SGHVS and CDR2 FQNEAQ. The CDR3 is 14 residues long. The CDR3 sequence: CASSPDRVDQPQHF. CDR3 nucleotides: TGTGCCAGCAGCCCGGACAGGGTCGATCAGCCCCAGCATTTT. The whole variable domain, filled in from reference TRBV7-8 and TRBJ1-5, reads GAGVSQSPRYKVAKRGQDVALRCDPISGHVSLFWYQQALGQGPEFLTYFQNEAQLDKSGLPSDRFFAERPEGSVSTLKIQRTQQEDSAVYLCASSPDRVDQPQHFGDGTRLSIL.

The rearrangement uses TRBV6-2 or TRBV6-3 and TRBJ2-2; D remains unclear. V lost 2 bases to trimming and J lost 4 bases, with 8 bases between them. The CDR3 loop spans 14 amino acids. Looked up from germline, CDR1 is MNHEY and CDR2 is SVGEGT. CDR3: CASSYNGVTGELFF. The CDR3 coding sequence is TGTGCCAGCAGTTACAATGGGGTCACCGGGGAGCTGTTTTTT.

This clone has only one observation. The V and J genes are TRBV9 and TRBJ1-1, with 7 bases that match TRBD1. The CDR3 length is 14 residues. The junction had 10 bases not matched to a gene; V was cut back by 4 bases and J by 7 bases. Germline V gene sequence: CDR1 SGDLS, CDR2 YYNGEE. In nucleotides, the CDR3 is TGTGCCAGCAGCCGGGACGGGACAGTAGTTGAAGCTTTCTTT. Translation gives CASSRDGTVVEAFF.

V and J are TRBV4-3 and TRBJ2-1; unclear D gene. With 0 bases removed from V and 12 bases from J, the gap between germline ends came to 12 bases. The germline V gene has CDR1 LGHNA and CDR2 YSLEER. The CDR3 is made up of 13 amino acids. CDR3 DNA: TGCGCCAGCAGCCAAGACCTCAATGAGGCGCAGTTCTTC. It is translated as CASSQDLNEAQFF.

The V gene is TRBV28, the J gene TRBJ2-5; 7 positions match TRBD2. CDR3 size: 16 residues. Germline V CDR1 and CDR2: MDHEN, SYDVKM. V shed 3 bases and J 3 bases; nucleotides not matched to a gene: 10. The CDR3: CASSFIRASGKETQYF. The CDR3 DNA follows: TGTGCCAGCAGTTTTATACGGGCTAGCGGTAAAGAGACCCAGTACTTC.

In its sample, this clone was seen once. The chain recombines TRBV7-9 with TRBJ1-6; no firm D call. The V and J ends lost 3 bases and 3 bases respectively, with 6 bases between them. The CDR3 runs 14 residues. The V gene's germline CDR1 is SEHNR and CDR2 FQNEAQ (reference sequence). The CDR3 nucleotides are TGTGCCAGCAGCTTTAGTGTCTATAATTCACCCCTCCACTTT. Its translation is CASSFSVYNSPLHF. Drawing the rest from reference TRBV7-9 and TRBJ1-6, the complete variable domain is DTGVSQNPRHKITKRGQNVTFRCDPISEHNRLYWYRQTLGQGPEFLTYFQNEAQLEKSRLLSDRFSAERPKGSFSTLEIQRTEQGDSAMYLCASSFSVYNSPLHFGNGTRLTVT.

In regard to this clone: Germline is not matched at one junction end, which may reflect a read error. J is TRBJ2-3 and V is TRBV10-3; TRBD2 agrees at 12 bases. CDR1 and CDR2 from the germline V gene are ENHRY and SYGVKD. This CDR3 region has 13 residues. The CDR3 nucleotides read TGTGCCATCAGGGAAGGCTCGACTAGCGGGGGCGCTTTT. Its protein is CAIREGSTSGGAF.

CDR3 in amino acids: CASSLVTAYNQPQHF. In nucleotides, the CDR3 is TGTGCCAGCAGCTTAGTGACCGCTTATAATCAGCCCCAGCATTTT. V gene TRBV7-8 combines with J gene TRBJ1-5; D call uncertain. The CDR3 is 15 residues long. V lost 1 base and J 4 bases, leaving 11 bases between the germline ends. Germline CDR1 and CDR2: SGHVS and FQNEAQ.

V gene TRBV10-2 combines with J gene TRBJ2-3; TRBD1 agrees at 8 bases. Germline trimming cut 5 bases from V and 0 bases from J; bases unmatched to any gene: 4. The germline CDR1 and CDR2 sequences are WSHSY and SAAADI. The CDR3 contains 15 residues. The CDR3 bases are TGCGCCAGCAGTTCCTGGACAGGGAGCACAGATACGCAGTATTTT. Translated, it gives CASSSWTGSTDTQYF.

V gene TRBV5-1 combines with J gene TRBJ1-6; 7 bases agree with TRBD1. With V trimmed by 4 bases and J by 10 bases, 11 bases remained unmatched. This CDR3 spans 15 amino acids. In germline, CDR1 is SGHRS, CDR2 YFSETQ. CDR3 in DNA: TGCGCCAGCAGCAAGGGACAGCCCCGAGAGTCACCCCTCCACTTT. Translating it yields CASSKGQPRESPLHF.

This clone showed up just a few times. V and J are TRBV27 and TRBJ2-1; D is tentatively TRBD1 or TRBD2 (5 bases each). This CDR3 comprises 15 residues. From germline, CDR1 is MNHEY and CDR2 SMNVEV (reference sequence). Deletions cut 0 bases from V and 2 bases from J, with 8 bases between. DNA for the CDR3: TGTGCCAGCAGTTTATCTGGGACCGCCTACAATGAGCAGTTCTTC. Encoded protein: CASSLSGTAYNEQFF.

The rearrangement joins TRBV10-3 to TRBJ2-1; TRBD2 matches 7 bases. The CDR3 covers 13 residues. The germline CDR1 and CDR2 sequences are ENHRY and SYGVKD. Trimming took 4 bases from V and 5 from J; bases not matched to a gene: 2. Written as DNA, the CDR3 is TGTGCCATCAGTGGGGGGGGGAACAATGAGCAGTTCTTC. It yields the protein CAISGGGNNEQFF.

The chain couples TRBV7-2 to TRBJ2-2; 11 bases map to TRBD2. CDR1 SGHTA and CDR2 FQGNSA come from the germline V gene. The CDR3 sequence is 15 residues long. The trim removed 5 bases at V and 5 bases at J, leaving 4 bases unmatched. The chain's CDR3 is CASSQGLAETGELFF. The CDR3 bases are TGTGCCAGCAGCCAGGGACTAGCGGAGACCGGGGAGCTGTTTTTT.

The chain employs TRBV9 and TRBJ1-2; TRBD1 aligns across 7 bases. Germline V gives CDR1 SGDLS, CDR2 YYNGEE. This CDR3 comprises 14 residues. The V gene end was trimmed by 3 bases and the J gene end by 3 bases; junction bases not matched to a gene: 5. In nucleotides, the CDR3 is TGTGCCAGCAGCGCGACAGGGACCGACTATGGCTACACCTTC. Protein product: CASSATGTDYGYTF.

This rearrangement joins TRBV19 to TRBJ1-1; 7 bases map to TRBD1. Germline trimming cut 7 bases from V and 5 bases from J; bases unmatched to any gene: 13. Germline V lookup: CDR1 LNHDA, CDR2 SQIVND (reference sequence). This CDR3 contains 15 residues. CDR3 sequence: CASKGQQGVSTEAFF. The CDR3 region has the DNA TGTGCCAGTAAGGGACAGCAGGGTGTTAGTACTGAAGCTTTCTTT.

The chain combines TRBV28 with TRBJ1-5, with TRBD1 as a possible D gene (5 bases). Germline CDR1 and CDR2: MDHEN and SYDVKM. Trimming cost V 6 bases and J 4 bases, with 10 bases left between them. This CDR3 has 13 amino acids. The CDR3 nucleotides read TGTGCCAGCAGCATGGGGGGAAATCAGCCCCAGCATTTT. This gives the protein CASSMGGNQPQHF.

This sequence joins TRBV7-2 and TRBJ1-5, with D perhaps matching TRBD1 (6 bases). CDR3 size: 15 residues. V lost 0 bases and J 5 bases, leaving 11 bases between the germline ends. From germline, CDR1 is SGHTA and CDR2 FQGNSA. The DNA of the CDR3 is TGTGCCAGCAGCTTAGCGGGGGGCGCGGATCAGCCCCAGCATTTT. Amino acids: CASSLAGGADQPQHF.

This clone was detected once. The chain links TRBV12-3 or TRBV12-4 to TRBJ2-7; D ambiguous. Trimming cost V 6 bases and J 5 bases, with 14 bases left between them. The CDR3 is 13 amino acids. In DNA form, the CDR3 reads TGTGCCAGCAGCTCAAGTTGGGGAAACGAGCAGTACTTC. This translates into CASSSSWGNEQYF.

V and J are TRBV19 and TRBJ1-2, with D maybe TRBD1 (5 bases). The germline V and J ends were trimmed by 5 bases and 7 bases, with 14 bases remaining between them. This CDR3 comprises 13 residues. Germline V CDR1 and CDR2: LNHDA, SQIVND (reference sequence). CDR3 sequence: CASSLGTDVGYTF. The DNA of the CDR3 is TGTGCCAGTAGTTTGGGGACGGATGTTGGCTACACCTTC.

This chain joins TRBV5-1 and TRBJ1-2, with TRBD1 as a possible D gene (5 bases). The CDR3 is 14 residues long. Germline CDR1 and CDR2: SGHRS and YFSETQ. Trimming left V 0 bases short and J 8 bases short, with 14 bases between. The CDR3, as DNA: TGCGCCAGCAGCTTGGTGGGCCTCAGGGAGGGCTACACCTTC. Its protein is CASSLVGLREGYTF.

CDR3 nucleotide sequence: TGTGCCAGCAGCTTAGTAAGCGGCGGGAACAACCAAGAGACCCAGTACTTC. It encodes CASSLVSGGNNQETQYF. The chain recombines TRBV7-2 with TRBJ2-5, with D possibly being TRBD2 (6 bases). The V gene's germline CDR1 is SGHTA and CDR2 FQGNSA. The CDR3 length is 17 residues. V was shortened by 1 base and J by 0 bases, with 15 bases between the two germline ends.

The CDR3 bases are TGTGCCAGCCGACAGGGCCAGGGAGCTCATCAGCCCCAGCATTTT. Amino acid sequence: CASRQGQGAHQPQHF. V is TRBV2 and J is TRBJ1-5; 7 nucleotides line up with TRBD1. Germline trimming cut 8 bases from V and 5 bases from J; bases unmatched to any gene: 12. CDR3 length equals 15 residues. In germline, CDR1 is SNHLY, CDR2 FYNNEI.